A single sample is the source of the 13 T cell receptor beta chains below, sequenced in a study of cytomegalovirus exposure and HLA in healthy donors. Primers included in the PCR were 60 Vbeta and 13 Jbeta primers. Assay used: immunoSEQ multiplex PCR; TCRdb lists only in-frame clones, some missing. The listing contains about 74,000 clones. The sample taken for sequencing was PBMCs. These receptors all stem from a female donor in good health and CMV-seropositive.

CDR3 DNA: TGTGCCAGCAGCGCGACAGGGAACGAGCAGTACTTC. Amino acid sequence: CASSATGNEQYF. The V gene is TRBV9, the J gene TRBJ2-7; 7 positions agree with TRBD1. V lost 3 bases and J lost 5; bases outside the gene matches: 2. The CDR3 is 12 amino acids. Germline assignment: CDR1 SGDLS and CDR2 YYNGEE.

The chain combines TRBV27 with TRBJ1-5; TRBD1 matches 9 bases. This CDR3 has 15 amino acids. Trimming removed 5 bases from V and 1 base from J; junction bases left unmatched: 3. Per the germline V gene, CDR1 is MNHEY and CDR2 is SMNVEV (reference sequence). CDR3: CASSHRGLSNQPQHF. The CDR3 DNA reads TGTGCCAGCAGTCACAGGGGGCTAAGCAATCAGCCCCAGCATTTT.

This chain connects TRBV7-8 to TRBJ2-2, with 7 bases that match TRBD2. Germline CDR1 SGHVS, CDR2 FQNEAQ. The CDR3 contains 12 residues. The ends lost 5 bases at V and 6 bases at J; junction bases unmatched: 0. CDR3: CASSREAGELFF. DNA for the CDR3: TGTGCCAGCAGCCGGGAGGCCGGGGAGCTGTTTTTT.

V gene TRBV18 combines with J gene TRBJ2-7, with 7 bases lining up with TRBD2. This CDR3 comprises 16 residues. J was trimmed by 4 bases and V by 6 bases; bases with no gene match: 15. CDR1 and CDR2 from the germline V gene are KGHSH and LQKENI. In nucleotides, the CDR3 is TGTGCCAGCTCCCCATATCGGGGCGGGAGTATTTACGAGCAGTACTTC. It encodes CASSPYRGGSIYEQYF.

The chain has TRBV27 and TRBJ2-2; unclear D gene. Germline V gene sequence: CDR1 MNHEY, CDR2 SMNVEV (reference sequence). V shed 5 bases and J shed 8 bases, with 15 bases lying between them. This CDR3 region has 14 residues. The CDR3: CASSPNLRSGELFF. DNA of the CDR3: TGTGCCAGCAGTCCAAATCTAAGATCGGGGGAGCTGTTTTTT.

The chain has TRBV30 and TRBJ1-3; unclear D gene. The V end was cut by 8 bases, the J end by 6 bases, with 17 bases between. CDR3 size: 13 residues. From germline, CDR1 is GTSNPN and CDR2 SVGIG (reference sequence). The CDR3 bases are TGTGCCAGCCTAGAAAGAGATTTAAACACCATATATTTT. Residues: CASLERDLNTIYF.

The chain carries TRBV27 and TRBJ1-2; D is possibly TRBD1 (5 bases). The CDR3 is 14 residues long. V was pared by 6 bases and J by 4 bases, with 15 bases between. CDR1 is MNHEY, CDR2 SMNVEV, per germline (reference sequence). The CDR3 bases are TGTGCCAGCAGGAGGGACGCGGGAGGCTATGGCTACACCTTC. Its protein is CASRRDAGGYGYTF.

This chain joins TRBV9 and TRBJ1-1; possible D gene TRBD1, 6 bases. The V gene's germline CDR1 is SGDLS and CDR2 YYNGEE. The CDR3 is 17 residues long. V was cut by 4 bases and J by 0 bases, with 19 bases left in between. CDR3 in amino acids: CASSRSDRIGVNTEAFF. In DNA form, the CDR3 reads TGTGCCAGCAGCCGGAGTGACAGGATAGGCGTGAACACTGAAGCTTTCTTT. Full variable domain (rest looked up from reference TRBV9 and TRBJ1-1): DSGVTQTPKHLITATGQRVTLRCSPRSGDLSVYWYQQSLDQGLQFLIQYYNGEERAKGNILERFSAQQFPDLHSELNLSSLELGDSALYFCASSRSDRIGVNTEAFFGQGTRLTVV.

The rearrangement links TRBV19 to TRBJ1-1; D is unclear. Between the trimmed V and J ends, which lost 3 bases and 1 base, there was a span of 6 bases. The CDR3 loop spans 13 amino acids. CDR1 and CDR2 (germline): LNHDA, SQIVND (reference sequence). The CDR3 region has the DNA TGTGCCAGTAGTATTGGCGGGAACACTGAAGCTTTCTTT. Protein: CASSIGGNTEAFF.

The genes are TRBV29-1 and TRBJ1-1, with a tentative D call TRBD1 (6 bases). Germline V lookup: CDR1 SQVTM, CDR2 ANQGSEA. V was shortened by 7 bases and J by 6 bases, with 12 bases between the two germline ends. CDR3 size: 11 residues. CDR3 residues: CSARGGPEAFF. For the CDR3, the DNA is TGCAGCGCCAGGGGTGGTCCTGAAGCTTTCTTT.

CDR3 region: CSVGHESGYTF. CDR3 sequence (DNA): TGCAGCGTTGGACACGAAAGTGGCTACACCTTC. This chain joins TRBV29-1 and TRBJ1-2, with no clear D. V lost 4 bases and J 7 bases, leaving 10 bases between the germline ends. The CDR3 is made up of 11 amino acids. In germline, CDR1 is SQVTM, CDR2 ANQGSEA.

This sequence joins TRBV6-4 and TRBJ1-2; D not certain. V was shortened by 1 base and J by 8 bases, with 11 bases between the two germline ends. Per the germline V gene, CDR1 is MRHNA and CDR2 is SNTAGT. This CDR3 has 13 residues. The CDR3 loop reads CASSDYSRWGYTF. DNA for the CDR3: TGTGCCAGCAGTGACTACTCCCGGTGGGGCTACACCTTC.

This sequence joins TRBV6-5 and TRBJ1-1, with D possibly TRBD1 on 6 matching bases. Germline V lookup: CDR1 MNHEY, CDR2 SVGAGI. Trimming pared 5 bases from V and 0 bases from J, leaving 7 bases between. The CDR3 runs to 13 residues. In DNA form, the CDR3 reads TGTGCCAGCAGTGGACAGATGAACACTGAAGCTTTCTTT. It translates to CASSGQMNTEAFF.